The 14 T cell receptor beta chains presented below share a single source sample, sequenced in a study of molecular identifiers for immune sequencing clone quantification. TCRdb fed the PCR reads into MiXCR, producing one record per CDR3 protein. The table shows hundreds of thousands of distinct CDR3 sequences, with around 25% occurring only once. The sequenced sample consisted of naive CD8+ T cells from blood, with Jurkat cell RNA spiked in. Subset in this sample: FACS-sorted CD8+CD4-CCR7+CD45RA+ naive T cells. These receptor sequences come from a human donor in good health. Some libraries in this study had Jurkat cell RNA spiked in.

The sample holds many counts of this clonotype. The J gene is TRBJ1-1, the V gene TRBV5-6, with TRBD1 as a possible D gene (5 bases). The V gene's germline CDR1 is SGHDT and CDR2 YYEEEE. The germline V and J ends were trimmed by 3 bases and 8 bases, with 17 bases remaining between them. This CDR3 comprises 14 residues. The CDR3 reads CASSWETSRTEAFF. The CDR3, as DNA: TGTGCCAGCAGCTGGGAGACGAGTAGGACAGAAGCTTTCTTT.

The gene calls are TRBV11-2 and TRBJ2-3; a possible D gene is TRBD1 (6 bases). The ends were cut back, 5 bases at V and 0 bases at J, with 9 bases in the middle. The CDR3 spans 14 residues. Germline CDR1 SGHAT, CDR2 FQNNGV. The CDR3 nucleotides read TGTGCCAGCAGCCACGACAGGAGCACAGATACGCAGTATTTT. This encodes CASSHDRSTDTQYF.

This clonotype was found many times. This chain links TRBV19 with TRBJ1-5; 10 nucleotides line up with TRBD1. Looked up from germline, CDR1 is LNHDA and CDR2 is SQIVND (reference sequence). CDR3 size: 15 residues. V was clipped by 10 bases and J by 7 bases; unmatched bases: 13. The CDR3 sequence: CATCWKTGGVQPQHF. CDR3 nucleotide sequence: TGTGCCACCTGCTGGAAGACAGGGGGCGTGCAGCCCCAGCATTTT.

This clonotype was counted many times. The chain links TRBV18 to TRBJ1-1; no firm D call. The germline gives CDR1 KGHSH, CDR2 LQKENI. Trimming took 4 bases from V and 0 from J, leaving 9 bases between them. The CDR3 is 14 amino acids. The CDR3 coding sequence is TGTGCCAGCTCACTCTCCCCGGTGAACACTGAAGCTTTCTTT. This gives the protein CASSLSPVNTEAFF. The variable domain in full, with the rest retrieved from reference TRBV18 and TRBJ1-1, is NAGVMQNPRHLVRRRGQEARLRCSPMKGHSHVYWYRQLPEEGLKFMVYLQKENIIDESGMPKERFSAEFPKEGPSILRIQQVVRGDSAAYFCASSLSPVNTEAFFGQGTRLTVV.

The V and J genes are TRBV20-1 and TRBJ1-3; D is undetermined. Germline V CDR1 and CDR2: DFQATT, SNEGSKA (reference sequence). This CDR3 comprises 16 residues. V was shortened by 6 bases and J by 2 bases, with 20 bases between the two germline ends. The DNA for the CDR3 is TGCAGTGCAGAAAAAAGAGCGGTCCAGGCTGGAAACACCATATATTTT. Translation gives CSAEKRAVQAGNTIYF.

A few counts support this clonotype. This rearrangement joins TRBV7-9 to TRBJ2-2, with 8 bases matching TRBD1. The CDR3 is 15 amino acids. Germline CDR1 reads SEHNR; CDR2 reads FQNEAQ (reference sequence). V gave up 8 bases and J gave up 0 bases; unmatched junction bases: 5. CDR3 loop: CASVGGQANTGELFF. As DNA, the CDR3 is TGTGCCAGCGTCGGGGGACAGGCGAACACCGGGGAGCTGTTTTTT.

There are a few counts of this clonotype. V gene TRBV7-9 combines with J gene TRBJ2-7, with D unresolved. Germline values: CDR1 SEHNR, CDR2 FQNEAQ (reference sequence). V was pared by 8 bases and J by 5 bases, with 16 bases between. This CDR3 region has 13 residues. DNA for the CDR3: TGTGCCAGCTCTAACGTGCGTAAGGACGAGCAGTACTTC. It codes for CASSNVRKDEQYF. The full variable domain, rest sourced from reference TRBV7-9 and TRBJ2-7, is DTGVSQNPRHKITKRGQNVTFRCDPISEHNRLYWYRQTLGQGPEFLTYFQNEAQLEKSRLLSDRFSAERPKGSFSTLEIQRTEQGDSAMYLCASSNVRKDEQYFGPGTRLTVT.

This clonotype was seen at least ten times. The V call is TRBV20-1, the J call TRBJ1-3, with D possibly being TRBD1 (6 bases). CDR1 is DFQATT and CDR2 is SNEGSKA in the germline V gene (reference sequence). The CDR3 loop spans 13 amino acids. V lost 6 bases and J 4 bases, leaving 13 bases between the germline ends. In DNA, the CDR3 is TGCAGTGCCCCGGACAGTCGCGGAAACACCATATATTTT. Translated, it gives CSAPDSRGNTIYF.

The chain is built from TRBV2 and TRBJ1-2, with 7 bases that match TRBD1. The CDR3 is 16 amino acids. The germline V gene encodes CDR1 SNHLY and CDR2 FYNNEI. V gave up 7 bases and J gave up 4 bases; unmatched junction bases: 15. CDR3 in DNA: TGTGCCAGCAATTCCGGGAGGTCAGGGGGGATCTATGGCTACACCTTC. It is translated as CASNSGRSGGIYGYTF.

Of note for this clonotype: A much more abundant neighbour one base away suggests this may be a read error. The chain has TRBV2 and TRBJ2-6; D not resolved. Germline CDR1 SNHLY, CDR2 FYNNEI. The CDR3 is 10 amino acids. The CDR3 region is CASKANVLAF. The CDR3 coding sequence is TGTGCCAGCAAGGCCAACGTCCTGGCTTTC.

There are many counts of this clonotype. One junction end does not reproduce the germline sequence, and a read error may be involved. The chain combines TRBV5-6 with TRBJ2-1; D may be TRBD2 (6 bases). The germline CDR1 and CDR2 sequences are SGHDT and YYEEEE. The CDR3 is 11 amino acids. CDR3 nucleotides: TGTGCCAGCAGCACGGGAGCAGCCCGGAACTTC. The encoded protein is CASSTGAARNF.

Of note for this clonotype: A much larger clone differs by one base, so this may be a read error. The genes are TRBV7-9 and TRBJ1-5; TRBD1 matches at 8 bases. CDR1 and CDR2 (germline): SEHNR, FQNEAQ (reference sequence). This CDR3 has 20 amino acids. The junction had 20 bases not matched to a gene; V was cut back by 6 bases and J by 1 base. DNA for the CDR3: TGTGCCAGCAGGTTAAATGCAAGTCATGGACAGGGAGGAAGCAATCAGCCCCAGCATTTT. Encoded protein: CASRLNASHGQGGSNQPQHF.

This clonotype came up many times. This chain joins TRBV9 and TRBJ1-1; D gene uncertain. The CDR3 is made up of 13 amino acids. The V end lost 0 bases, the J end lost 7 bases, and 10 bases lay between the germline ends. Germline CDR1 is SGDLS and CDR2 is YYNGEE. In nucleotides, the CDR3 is TGTGCCAGCAGCGTAGGTGGAGAAGTTGAAGCTTTCTTT. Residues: CASSVGGEVEAFF. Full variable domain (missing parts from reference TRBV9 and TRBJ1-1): DSGVTQTPKHLITATGQRVTLRCSPRSGDLSVYWYQQSLDQGLQFLIQYYNGEERAKGNILERFSAQQFPDLHSELNLSSLELGDSALYFCASSVGGEVEAFFGQGTRLTVV.

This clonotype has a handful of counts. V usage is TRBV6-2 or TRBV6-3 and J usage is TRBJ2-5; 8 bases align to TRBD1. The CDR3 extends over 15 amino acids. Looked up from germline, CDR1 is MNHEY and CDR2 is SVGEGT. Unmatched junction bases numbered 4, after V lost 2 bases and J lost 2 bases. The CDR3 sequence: CASSYPRGLQETQYF. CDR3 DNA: TGTGCCAGCAGTTACCCCAGGGGGCTGCAAGAGACCCAGTACTTC.